The present T cell receptor (beta chain) was sequenced within a study of cytomegalovirus exposure and HLA in healthy donors. Germline V gene sequence: CDR1 KGHSH, CDR2 LQKENI. The CDR3 has 17 residues. V shed 2 bases and J 1 base; nucleotides not matched to a gene: 9. Comments on this clone: Its matching antigen is unknown.

Researchers ran the PCR with 60 Vbeta and 13 Jbeta primers. Libraries were prepared by immunoSEQ multiplex PCR; TCRdb keeps only in-frame clonotypes and omits some of them. The table lists over 100,000 clones, approximately 78% of them singletons. Study outcomes and limitations: Serostatus for CMV was the only available immune exposure information. Reportedly, cytomegalovirus status was diagnosed with high sensitivity and specificity. Several of the most significant clusters were apparently associated with common viral pathogens in a later analysis. Rates of TCR association differed by HLA locus in a later analysis, with DRB1 highest and HLA-C lowest.

Sequencing was carried out using PBMCs. This TCR derives from a woman between 50 and 59 years old in good health and CMV-seropositive. This rearrangement joins TRBV18 to TRBJ1-1; 8 positions agree with TRBD1. The CDR3 region is CASSPLAGGWRNTEAFF. CDR3 sequence (DNA): TGTGCCAGCTCACCATTGGCAGGGGGCTGGAGGAACACTGAAGCTTTCTTT.